This T cell receptor (beta chain) was observed in a study of T cells after yellow fever vaccination. V gave up 0 bases and J gave up 1 base, with 1 base separating them. CDR1 LNHNV and CDR2 YYDKDF come from the germline V gene (reference sequence). This CDR3 contains 13 residues. TCRdb re-derived calls from the 5' RACE reads in MiXCR, one entry per CDR3 protein. The sample includes approximately 550,000 distinct CDR3 sequences, 15% to 20% seen only once; the top ten take roughly 13%. This clonotype was detected a few times. This TCR was recovered from a man aged 25 to 40 who received the YFV17D yellow fever vaccine. Here the sequenced sample was PBMCs, taken 15 days after the yellow fever booster vaccination. The rearrangement joins TRBV15 to TRBJ2-1; D remains unclear. As DNA, the CDR3 is TGTGCCACCAGCAGAGATTCCTACAATGAGCAGTTCTTC. This translates into CATSRDSYNEQFF.